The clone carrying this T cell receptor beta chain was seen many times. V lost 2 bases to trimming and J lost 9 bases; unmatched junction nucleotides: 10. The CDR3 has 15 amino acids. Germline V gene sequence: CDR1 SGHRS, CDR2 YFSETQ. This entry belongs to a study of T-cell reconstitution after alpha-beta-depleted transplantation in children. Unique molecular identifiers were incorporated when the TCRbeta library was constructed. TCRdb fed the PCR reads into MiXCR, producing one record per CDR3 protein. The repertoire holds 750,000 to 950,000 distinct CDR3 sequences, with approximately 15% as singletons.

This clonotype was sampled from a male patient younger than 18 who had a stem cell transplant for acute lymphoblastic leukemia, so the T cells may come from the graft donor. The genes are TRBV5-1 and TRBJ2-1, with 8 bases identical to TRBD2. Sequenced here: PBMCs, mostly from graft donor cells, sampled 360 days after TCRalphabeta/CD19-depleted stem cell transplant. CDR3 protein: CASSLTGTSRVEQFF. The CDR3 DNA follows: TGCGCCAGCAGCTTAACCGGGACTAGTCGGGTTGAGCAGTTCTTC.